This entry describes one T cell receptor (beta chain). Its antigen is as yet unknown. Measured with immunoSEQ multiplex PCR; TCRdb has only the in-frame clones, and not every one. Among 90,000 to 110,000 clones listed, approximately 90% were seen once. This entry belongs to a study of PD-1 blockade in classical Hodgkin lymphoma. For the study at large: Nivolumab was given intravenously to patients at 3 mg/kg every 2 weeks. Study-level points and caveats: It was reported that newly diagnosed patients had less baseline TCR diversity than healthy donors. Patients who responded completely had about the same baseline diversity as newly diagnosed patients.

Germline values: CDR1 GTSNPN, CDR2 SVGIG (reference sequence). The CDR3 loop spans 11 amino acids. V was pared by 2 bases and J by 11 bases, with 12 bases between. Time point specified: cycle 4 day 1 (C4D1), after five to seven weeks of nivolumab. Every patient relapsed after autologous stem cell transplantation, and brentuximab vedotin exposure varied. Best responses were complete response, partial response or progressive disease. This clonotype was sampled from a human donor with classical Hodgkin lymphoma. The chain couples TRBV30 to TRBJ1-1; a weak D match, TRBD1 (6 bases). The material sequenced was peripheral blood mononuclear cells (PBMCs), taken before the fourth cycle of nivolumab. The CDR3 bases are TGTGCCTGGAGTAGAGACAGGTTTGCTTTCTTT. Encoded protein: CAWSRDRFAFF.